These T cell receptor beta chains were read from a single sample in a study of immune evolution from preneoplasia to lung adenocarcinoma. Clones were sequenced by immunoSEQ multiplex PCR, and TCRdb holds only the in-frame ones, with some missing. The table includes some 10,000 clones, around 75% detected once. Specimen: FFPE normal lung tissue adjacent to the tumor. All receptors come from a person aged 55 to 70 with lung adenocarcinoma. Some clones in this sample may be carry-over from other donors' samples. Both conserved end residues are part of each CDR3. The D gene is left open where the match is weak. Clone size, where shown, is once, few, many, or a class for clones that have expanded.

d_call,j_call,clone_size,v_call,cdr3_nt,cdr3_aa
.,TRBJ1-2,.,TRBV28,TGTGCCAGCAGTCCCGATCTTAAGTTTGGCTACACCTTC,CASSPDLKFGYTF
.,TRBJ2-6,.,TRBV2,TGTGCCAGCACCAAAGACTTGTCCTCTGGGGCCAACGTCCTGACTTTC,CASTKDLSSGANVLTF
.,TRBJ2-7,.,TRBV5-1,TGCGCCAGCAGCTTGGCCAGCCCCTACGAGCAGTACTTC,CASSLASPYEQYF
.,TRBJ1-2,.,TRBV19,TGTGCCAGCTCACGGGGCAGATCCTATGGCTACACCTTC,CASSRGRSYGYTF
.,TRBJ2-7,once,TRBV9,TGTGCCAGCAGCGTAGACCGAAGCACGTCCTACGAGCAGTACTTC,CASSVDRSTSYEQYF
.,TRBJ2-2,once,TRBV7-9,TGTGCCAGCAGCTTGAATGCCGGGGAGCTGTTTTTT,CASSLNAGELFF
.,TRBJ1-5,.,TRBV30,TGTGCCTGGAGTGGGGGCGGGGGGCACCAGCCCCAGCATTTT,CAWSGGGGHQPQHF
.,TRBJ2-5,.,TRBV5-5,TGTGCCAGCAGCCCTGGGTGGGCCGACGCGACCCAGTACTTC,CASSPGWADATQYF
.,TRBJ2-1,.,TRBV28,TGTGCCAGCAGCCGACTAGTCTCTCTGCTCTACAATGAGCAGTTCTTC,CASSRLVSLLYNEQFF
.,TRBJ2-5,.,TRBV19,TGTGCCAGTAGTATATTCCCACAAGAGACCCAGTACTTC,CASSIFPQETQYF
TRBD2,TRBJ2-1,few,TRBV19,TGTGCCAGTAGTAGGGCGGGAGGGGGTGAGCAGTTCTTC,CASSRAGGGEQFF
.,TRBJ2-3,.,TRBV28,TGTGCCAGCAGTTTACTAGGGAGGAATACGCAGTATTTT,CASSLLGRNTQYF
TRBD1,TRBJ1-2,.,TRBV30,TGTGCCTGGAGAGGAGAAGGGGGCGGTGGCTACACCTTC,CAWRGEGGGGYTF
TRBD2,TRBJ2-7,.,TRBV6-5,TGTGCCAGCAGTTACGGGACTATCCCATCCTACGAGCAGTACTTC,CASSYGTIPSYEQYF
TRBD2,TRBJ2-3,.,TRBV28,TGTGCCACAAGTAGCGGGAGGGCCGGAGATACGCAGTATTTT,CATSSGRAGDTQYF
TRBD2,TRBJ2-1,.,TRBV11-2,TGTGCCAGCAGCTTAATGAGCGGGGGCTATGAGCAGTTCTTC,CASSLMSGGYEQFF
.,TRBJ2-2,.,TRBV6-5,TGTGCCAGCACGCCCCGGATGCTGAGGGCCGGGGAGCTGTTTTTT,CASTPRMLRAGELFF
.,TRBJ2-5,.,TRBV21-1,TGTGCCAGCTCCCAAGGCGGGAGAGGGGAGACCCAGTACTTC,CASSQGGRGETQYF
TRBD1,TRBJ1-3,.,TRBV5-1,TGCGCCAGCAGCTTGGAGGGACAGGGTCAATTATCTGGAAACACCATATATTTT,CASSLEGQGQLSGNTIYF
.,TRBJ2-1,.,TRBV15,TGTGCCACCCGGGGACCGCAGGACCACAATGAGCAGTTCTTC,CATRGPQDHNEQFF
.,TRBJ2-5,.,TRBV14,TGTGCCAGCAGCCGTAACAGGGCTCAAGAGACCCAGTACTTC,CASSRNRAQETQYF
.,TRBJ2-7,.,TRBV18,TGTGCCAGCTCACCATCGACAGGAGGCTACGAGCAGTACTTC,CASSPSTGGYEQYF
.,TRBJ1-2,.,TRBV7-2,TGTGCCAGCAGCTTACAGGGCTGGGGTGAGGATGGCTACACCTTC,CASSLQGWGEDGYTF
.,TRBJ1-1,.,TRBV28,TGTGCCAGCAGACGGAGACATGAAGCTTTCTTT,CASRRRHEAFF
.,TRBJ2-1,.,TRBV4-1,TGCGCCAGCAGCCAACCTCGGGGGGCGGGCTATGAGCAGTTCTTC,CASSQPRGAGYEQFF
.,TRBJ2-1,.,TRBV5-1,TGCGCCAGCAGCGGGCAAGCGGCCTACAATGAGCAGTTCTTC,CASSGQAAYNEQFF
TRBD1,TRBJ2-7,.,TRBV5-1,TGCGCCAGCAGCTTGCAACAGGGGGCATACGAGCAGTACTTC,CASSLQQGAYEQYF
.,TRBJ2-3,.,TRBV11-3,TGTGCCAGCAGCCAGTTCCGACAGGGCACAGATACGCAGTATTTT,CASSQFRQGTDTQYF
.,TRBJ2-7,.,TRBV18,TGTGCCAGCTCACCACCGGGGCTAGCTCTCTACGAGCAGTACTTC,CASSPPGLALYEQYF
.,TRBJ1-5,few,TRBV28,TGTGCCAGCAGGGGCCAGGGAATAAGTCAGCCCCAGCATTTT,CASRGQGISQPQHF
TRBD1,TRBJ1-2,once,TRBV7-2,TGTGCCAGCAGCTTAGAAGGGACAGGGTTGTATGGCTACACCTTC,CASSLEGTGLYGYTF
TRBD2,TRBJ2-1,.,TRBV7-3,TGTGCCAGCAGCCCGGGGACTAGCGGGTACCTAGGCAATGAGCAGTTCTTC,CASSPGTSGYLGNEQFF
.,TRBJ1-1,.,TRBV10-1,TGCGCCAGCAGTGAGGTGAAAGGACAAAATGAAGCTTTCTTT,CASSEVKGQNEAFF
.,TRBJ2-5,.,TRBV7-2,TGTGCCAGCAGCTTAAGGGGGGGACCAGAAAGGTTGGAGACCCAGTACTTC,CASSLRGGPERLETQYF
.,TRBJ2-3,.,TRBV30,TGTGCCTGGAGTGTTGGGGGAACAGATACGCAGTATTTT,CAWSVGGTDTQYF
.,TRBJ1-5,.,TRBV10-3,TGTGCCATCAGTGCGGGTCAGATGGGCAATCAGCCCCAGCATTTT,CAISAGQMGNQPQHF
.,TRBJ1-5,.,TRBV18,TGTGCCAGCTCACCGGGAAAGGATCAGCCCCAGCATTTT,CASSPGKDQPQHF
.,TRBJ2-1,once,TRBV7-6,TGTGCCAGCAGCTTAGGGCCGGGCTACAATGAGCAGTTCTTC,CASSLGPGYNEQFF
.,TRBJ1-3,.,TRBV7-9,TGTGCAGTGGCTGGAAACACCATATATTTT,CAVAGNTIYF
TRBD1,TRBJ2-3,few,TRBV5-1,TGCGCCAGCAGCTTCCAGACAGGGTGGCCAGATACGCAGTATTTT,CASSFQTGWPDTQYF
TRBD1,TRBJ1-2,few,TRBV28,TGTGCCAGCTGCCAGGGGGGGAATTATGGCTACACCTTC,CASCQGGNYGYTF